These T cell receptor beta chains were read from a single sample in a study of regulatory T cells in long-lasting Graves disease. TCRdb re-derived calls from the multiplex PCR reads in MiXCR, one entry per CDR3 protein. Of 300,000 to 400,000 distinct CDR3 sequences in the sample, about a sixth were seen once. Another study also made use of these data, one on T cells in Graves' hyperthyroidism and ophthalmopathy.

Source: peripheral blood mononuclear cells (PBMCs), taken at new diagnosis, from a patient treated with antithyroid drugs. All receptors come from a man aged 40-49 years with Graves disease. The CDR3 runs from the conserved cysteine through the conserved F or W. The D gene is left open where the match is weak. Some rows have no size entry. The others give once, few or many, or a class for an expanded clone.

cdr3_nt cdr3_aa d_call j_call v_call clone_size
TGCAGTGCCACCCTCGACTCGAACACTGAAGCTTTCTTT CSATLDSNTEAFF . TRBJ1-1 TRBV20-1 many
TGTGCCAGCAGCGTAGTGCCTAGCGGGGGCTACAATGAGCAGTTCTTC CASSVVPSGGYNEQFF TRBD2 TRBJ2-1 TRBV9 many
TGCAGCGGCACCCCCCCGGGAACCGAGACCCAGTACTTC CSGTPPGTETQYF . TRBJ2-5 TRBV29-1 .
TGTGCTAGTGGTCCGGGGGACAGCTGGAACACTGAAGCTTTCTTT CASGPGDSWNTEAFF TRBD1 TRBJ1-1 TRBV12-5 many
TGTGCCAGCAGGCTAGACGGCTACGAGCAGTACTTC CASRLDGYEQYF . TRBJ2-7 TRBV6-2/TRBV6-3 many
TGTGCCAGCAGTTTTTCTGTTTACGCAGATACGCAGTATTTT CASSFSVYADTQYF . TRBJ2-3 TRBV28 many
TGTGCCAGTAGTATCTCGGCTAGCGGGGGCCTCTACGAGCAGTACTTC CASSISASGGLYEQYF TRBD2 TRBJ2-7 TRBV19 few
TGTGCCAGCAGTTTTTCCAGGGGCAAAATGAACACTGAAGCTTTCTTT CASSFSRGKMNTEAFF . TRBJ1-1 TRBV28 many
TGTGCCAGCAGCTTCGGCGGGCGCCCTTCCTACAATGAGCAGTTCTTC CASSFGGRPSYNEQFF . TRBJ2-1 TRBV11-3 many
TGTGCCAGCAGCCGACCAGGGACCGACACTGAAGCTTTCTTT CASSRPGTDTEAFF . TRBJ1-1 TRBV5-6 many
TGTGCCACCAGTGGGCGGACTAGCACAGATACGCAGTATTTT CATSGRTSTDTQYF . TRBJ2-3 TRBV24-1 many
TGTGCCAGCAGCTTAAGACTAGCGGGGGCGTCCTACGAGCAGTACTTC CASSLRLAGASYEQYF TRBD2 TRBJ2-7 TRBV7-9 many
TGCGCCAGCAGACTGACAGGGGCCTACGAGCAGTACTTC CASRLTGAYEQYF TRBD1 TRBJ2-7 TRBV5-1 many
TGTGCCAGCAGCTGGACAGGGCTCAACACAGATACGCAGTATTTT CASSWTGLNTDTQYF TRBD1 TRBJ2-3 TRBV7-9 many
TGTGCCAGCAGCTTATGGGCAGGACAAGAGACCCAGTACTTC CASSLWAGQETQYF . TRBJ2-5 TRBV11-2 many
TGCAGTGCTAGGACCCCTGGGACATCGGATGGCTACACCTTC CSARTPGTSDGYTF . TRBJ1-2 TRBV20-1 .
TGTGCCATCAGTGAGTCTGGGTCGACCGGGACTAGCCAAGAGACCCAGTACTTC CAISESGSTGTSQETQYF TRBD2 TRBJ2-5 TRBV10-3 few
TGCAGTGCTAGAGGCGGGTATACGCAGTATTTT CSARGGYTQYF . TRBJ2-3 TRBV20-1 many
TGTGCCAGCTCACCTCAGGGGCCGAACACCGGGGAGCTGTTTTTT CASSPQGPNTGELFF . TRBJ2-2 TRBV18 many
TGTGCCAGCTTTTGGGCTGGGGCCAACGTCCTGACTTTC CASFWAGANVLTF . TRBJ2-6 TRBV12-3/TRBV12-4 .
TGTGCCAGCTCACCCGTACAGGGATCCTACAATGAGCAGTTCTTC CASSPVQGSYNEQFF . TRBJ2-1 TRBV18 few
TGTGCCTGGCTTCCGGGACTAGCCCAAGAGACCCAGTACTTC CAWLPGLAQETQYF TRBD2 TRBJ2-5 TRBV30 many
TGTGCCAGCAGTGTGGCCGGCAATCAGCCCCAGCATTTT CASSVAGNQPQHF . TRBJ1-5 TRBV2 many
TGTGCCAGCAACCTGGTAACGAACATTCAGTACTTC CASNLVTNIQYF . TRBJ2-4 TRBV5-8 .
TGCAGTGCTGGACCGCAGGGGCGAGAGACCCAGTACTTC CSAGPQGRETQYF . TRBJ2-5 TRBV20-1 many
TGCAGTGCTAGCGGGGGTCATAATTCACCCCTCCACTTT CSASGGHNSPLHF . TRBJ1-6 TRBV20-1 many
TGTGCCAGCAGTCCAAGTCCTTTGGATACGCAGTATTTT CASSPSPLDTQYF . TRBJ2-3 TRBV2 many
TGTGCCAGCAGTTTAGAGGGGTCGAATCAGCCCCAGCATTTT CASSLEGSNQPQHF . TRBJ1-5 TRBV12-3/TRBV12-4 many
TGTGCCAGCTCAAGGGAAAATCTCTACGAGCAGTACTTC CASSRENLYEQYF . TRBJ2-7 TRBV18 many
TGTGCCAGCAGTATCACACAGGTTTCTTCCTATGGCTACACCTTC CASSITQVSSYGYTF . TRBJ1-2 TRBV28 .
TGTGCCAGCAGGAGGTTGCCCTATAGCAATCAGCCCCAGCATTTT CASRRLPYSNQPQHF . TRBJ1-5 TRBV2 many
TGTGCCAGCAGTGAAGTTGCAGGGGCGGGCTATGGCTACACCTTC CASSEVAGAGYGYTF . TRBJ1-2 TRBV6-1 many
TGTGCCAGCAGCTCAAGGGACAGGGGATTCGGAAAACTGTTTTTT CASSSRDRGFGKLFF TRBD1 TRBJ1-4 TRBV27 few
TGTGCCAGCAGTATACTAGCGGGGGGGTTTGGCGGGGAGCTGTTTTTT CASSILAGGFGGELFF TRBD2 TRBJ2-2 TRBV7-2 many
TGTGCCAGCAGCCAAGGGACAAGAAAAGAGACCCAGTACTTC CASSQGTRKETQYF . TRBJ2-5 TRBV4-2 .
TGTGCCAGCAGCGAGGAAGCGGACCTCTACAATGAGCAGTTCTTC CASSEEADLYNEQFF . TRBJ2-1 TRBV9 few
TGTGCCAGCAGCCGAGGGGGAACATCCTACGAGCAGTACTTC CASSRGGTSYEQYF . TRBJ2-7 TRBV7-9 many